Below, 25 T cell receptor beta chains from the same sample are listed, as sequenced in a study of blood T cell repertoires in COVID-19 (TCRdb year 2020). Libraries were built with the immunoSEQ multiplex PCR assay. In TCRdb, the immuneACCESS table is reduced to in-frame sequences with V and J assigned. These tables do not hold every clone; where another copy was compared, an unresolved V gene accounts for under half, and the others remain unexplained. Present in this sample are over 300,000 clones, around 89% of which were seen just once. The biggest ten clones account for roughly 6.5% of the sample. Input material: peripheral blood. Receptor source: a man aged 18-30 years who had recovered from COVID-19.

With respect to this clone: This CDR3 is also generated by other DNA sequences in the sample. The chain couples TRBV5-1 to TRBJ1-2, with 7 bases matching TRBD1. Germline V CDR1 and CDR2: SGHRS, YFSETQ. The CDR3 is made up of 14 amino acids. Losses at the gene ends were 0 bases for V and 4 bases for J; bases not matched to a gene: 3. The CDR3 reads CASSLAGTAYGYTF. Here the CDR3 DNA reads TGCGCCAGCAGCTTGGCCGGGACAGCCTATGGCTACACCTTC.

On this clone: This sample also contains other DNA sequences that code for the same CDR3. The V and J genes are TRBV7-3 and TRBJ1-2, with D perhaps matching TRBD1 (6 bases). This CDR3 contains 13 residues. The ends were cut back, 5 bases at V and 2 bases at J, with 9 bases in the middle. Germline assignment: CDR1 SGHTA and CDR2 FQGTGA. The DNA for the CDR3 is TGTGCCAGCAGCCCGGGACAAAACTATGGCTACACCTTC. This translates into CASSPGQNYGYTF.

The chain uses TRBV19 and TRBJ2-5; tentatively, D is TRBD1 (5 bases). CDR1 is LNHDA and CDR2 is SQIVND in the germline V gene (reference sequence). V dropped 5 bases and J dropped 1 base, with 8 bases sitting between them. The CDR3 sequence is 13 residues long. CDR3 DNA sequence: TGTGCCAGTAGTGAGACAGTCCAAGAGACCCAGTACTTC. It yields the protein CASSETVQETQYF.

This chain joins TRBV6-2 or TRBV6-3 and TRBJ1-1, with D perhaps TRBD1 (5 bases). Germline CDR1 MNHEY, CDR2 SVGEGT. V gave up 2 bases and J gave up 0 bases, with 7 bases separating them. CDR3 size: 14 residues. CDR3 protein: CASSYPGVNTEAFF. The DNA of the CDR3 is TGTGCCAGCAGTTACCCGGGGGTGAACACTGAAGCTTTCTTT.

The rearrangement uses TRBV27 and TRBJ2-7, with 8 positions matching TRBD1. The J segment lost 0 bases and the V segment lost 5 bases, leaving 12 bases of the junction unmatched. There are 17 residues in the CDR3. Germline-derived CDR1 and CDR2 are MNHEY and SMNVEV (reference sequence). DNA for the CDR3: TGTGCCAGCAGTAACGGACAGGGCAGAAAAATCTCCTACGAGCAGTACTTC. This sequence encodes CASSNGQGRKISYEQYF.

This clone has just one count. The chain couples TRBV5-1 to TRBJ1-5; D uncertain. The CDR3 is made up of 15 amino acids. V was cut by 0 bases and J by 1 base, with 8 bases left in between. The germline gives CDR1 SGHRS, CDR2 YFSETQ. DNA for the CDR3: TGCGCCAGCAGCTTGGACGGGAACAGCAATCAGCCCCAGCATTTT. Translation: CASSLDGNSNQPQHF.

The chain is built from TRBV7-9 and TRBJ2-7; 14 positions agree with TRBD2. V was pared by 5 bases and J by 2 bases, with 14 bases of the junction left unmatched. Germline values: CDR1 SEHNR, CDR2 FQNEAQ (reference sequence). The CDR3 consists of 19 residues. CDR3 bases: TGTGCCAGCAGCCCTAGAGCCGGGACTAGCGGGAGAGGAACCTACGAGCAGTACTTC. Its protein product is CASSPRAGTSGRGTYEQYF.

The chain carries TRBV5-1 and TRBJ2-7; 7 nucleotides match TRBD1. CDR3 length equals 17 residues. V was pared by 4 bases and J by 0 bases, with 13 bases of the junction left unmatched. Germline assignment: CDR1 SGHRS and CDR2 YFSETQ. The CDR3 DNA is TGCGCCAGCAGCAACCAATCACCGGGACAGCCCTCCTACGAGCAGTACTTC. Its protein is CASSNQSPGQPSYEQYF.

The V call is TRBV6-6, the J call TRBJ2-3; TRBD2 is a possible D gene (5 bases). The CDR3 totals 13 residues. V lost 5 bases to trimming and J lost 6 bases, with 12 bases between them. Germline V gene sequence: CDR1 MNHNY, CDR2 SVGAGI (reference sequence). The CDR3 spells CASSPGLPDTQYF. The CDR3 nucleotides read TGTGCCAGCAGTCCCGGACTCCCCGATACGCAGTATTTT.

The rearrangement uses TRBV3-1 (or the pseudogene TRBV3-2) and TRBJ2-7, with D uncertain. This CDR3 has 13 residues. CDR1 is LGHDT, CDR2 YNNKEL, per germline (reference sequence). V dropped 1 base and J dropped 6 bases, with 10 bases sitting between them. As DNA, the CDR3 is TGTGCCAGCAGCCAAGGAGCGACCTCCGAGCAGTACTTC. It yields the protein CASSQGATSEQYF.

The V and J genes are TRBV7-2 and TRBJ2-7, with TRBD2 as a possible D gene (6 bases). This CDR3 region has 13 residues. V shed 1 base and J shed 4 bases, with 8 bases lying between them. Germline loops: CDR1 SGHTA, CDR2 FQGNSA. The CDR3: CASSLGRGYEQYF. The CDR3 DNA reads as TGTGCCAGCAGCTTAGGGAGGGGATACGAGCAGTACTTC.

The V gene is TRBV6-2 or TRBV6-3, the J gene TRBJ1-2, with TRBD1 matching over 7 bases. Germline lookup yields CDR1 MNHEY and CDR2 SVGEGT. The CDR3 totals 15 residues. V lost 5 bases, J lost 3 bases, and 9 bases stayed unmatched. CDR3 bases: TGTGCCAGCAGTCAGACAGGGAAGGGATACTATGGCTACACCTTC. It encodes CASSQTGKGYYGYTF.

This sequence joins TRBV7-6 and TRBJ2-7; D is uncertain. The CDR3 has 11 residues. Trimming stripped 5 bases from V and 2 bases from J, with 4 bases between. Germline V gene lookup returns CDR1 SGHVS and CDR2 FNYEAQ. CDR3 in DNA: TGTGCCAGCAGCCCCGCCTACGAGCAGTACTTC. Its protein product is CASSPAYEQYF.

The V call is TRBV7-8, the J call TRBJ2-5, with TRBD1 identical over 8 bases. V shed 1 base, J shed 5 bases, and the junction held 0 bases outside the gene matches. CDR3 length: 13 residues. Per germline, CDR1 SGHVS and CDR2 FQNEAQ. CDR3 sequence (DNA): TGTGCCAGCAGCTTAGGGACAGGGGAGACCCAGTACTTC. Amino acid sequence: CASSLGTGETQYF.

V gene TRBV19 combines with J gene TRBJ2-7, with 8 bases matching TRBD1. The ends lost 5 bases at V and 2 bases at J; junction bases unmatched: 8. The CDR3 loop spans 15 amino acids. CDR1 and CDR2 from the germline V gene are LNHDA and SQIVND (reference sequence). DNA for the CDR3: TGTGCCAGTAGTGTAAGACAGGGGTCCACCTACGAGCAGTACTTC. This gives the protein CASSVRQGSTYEQYF.

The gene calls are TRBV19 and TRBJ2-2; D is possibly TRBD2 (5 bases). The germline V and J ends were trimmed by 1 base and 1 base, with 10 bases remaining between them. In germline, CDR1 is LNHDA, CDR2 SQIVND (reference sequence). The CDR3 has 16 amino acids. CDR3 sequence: CASSIGAARNTGELFF. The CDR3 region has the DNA TGTGCCAGTAGTATAGGAGCGGCCCGGAACACCGGGGAGCTGTTTTTT.

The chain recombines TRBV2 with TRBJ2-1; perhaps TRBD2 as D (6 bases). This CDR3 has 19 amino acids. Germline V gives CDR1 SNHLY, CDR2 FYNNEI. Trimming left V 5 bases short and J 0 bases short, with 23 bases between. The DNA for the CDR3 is TGTGCCAGCAGTACAGTGGTAGCGGCGTCGTCAAGCTCCTACAATGAGCAGTTCTTC. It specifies CASSTVVAASSSSYNEQFF.

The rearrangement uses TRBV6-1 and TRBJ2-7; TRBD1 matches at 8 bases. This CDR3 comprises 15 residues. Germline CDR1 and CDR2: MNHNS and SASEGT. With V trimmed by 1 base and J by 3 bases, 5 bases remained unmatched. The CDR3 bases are TGTGCCAGCAGTGAAGGTCCAGGGGGCTACTACGAGCAGTACTTC. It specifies CASSEGPGGYYEQYF.

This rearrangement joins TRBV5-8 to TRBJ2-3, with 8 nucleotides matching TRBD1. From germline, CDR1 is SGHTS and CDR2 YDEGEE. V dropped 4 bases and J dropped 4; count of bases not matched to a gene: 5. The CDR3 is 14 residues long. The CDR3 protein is CASSIGQGSDTQYF. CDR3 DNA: TGTGCCAGCAGCATAGGACAGGGCTCAGATACGCAGTATTTT.

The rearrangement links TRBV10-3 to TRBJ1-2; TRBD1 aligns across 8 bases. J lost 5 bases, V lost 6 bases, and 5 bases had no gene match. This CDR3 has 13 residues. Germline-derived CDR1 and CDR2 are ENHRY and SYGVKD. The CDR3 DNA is TGTGCCATCAGCCAAGACAGGGGATATGGCTACACCTTC. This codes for CAISQDRGYGYTF.

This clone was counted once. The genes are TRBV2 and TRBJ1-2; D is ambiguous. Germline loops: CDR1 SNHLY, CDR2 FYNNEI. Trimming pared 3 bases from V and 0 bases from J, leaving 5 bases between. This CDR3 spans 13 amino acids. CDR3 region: CASSETTNYGYTF. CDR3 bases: TGTGCCAGCAGTGAGACAACTAACTATGGCTACACCTTC.

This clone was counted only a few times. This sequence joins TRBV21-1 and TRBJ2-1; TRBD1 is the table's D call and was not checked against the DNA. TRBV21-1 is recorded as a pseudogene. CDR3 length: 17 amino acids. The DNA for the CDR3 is TGTGCCAGCAGCAAAAAGATTGGGACAGGGGGCCTCAATGAGCAGTTCTTC. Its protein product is CASSKKIGTGGLNEQFF.

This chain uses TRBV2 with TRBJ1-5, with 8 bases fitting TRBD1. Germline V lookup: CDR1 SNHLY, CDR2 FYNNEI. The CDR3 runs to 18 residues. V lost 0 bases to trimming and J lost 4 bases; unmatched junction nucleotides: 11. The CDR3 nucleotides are TGTGCCAGCAGTGAAGCGCTAACGGCAGGGGGCCTGAATCAGCCCCAGCATTTT. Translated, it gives CASSEALTAGGLNQPQHF.

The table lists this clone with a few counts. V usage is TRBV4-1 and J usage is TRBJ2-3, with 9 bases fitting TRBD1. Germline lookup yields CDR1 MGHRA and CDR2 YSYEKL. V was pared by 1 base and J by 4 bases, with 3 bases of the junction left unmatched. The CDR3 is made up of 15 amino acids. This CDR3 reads CASSQARTGADTQYF. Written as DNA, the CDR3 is TGCGCCAGCAGCCAAGCCAGGACAGGGGCAGATACGCAGTATTTT.

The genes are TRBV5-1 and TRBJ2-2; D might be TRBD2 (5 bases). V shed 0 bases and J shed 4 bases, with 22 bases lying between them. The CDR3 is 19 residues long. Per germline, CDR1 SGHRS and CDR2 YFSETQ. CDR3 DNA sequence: TGCGCCAGCAGCTTGGAACCATTTTCGAGCGGAGGAGGCACCGGGGAGCTGTTTTTT. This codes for CASSLEPFSSGGGTGELFF.